The next 29 T cell receptor beta chains were all read from a single sample in a study of CD8 T cells in ankylosing spondylitis. Points from the study as a whole: For ankylosing spondylitis blood, a TCR beta motif of several highly homologous variants appeared characteristic.

Their antigen targets remain unknown. MiXCR was run by TCRdb on the 5' RACE reads, yielding one entry per CDR3 protein. The sample records a few hundred thousand distinct CDR3 sequences, 20% to 25% being singletons. The sequenced material came from blood, either unsorted or a sorted T cell fraction (not recorded which). These receptors originate from a male donor with ankylosing spondylitis.

The CDR3 protein is CASSTSFNEQFF. The CDR3 DNA follows: TGTGCCAGCAGCACCAGCTTTAATGAGCAGTTCTTC. The J gene is TRBJ2-1, the V gene TRBV7-2; D remains unclear. The V end was cut by 5 bases, the J end by 7 bases, with 9 bases between. There are 12 residues in the CDR3. CDR1 and CDR2 from the germline V gene are SGHTA and FQGNSA.

The chain is built from TRBV6-1 and TRBJ2-3; 11 nucleotides agree with TRBD2. This CDR3 has 16 amino acids. Germline CDR1 and CDR2: MNHNS and SASEGT. V was pared by 6 bases and J by 3 bases, with 8 bases of the junction left unmatched. The CDR3 DNA reads as TGTGCCAGCAGATCTTTAGCGGGAGGGCCAACAGATACGCAGTATTTT. The encoded protein is CASRSLAGGPTDTQYF.

This chain links TRBV6-1 with TRBJ2-7; D possibly uses TRBD1 or TRBD2 (5 bases each). Germline loops: CDR1 MNHNS, CDR2 SASEGT. The CDR3 is made up of 14 amino acids. Trimming cost V 8 bases and J 1 base, with 15 bases left between them. The CDR3 DNA reads as TGTGCCAGCGGCCGGGACCCTAAATCCTACGAGCAGTACTTC. This sequence encodes CASGRDPKSYEQYF.

The chain joins TRBV5-6 to TRBJ2-5, with D uncertain. Germline CDR1 reads SGHDT; CDR2 reads YYEEEE. The CDR3 is 13 residues long. Trimming stripped 4 bases from V and 3 bases from J, with 10 bases between. In DNA form, the CDR3 reads TGTGCCAGCAGCCTTGGGTTCGAAGAGACCCAGTACTTC. Translated: CASSLGFEETQYF.

This clonotype was picked up one time. The chain combines TRBV19 with TRBJ2-1; 8 positions agree with TRBD2. Trimming cost V 3 bases and J 11 bases; bases outside gene matches: 6. CDR1 LNHDA and CDR2 SQIVND come from the germline V gene (reference sequence). CDR3 length: 13 amino acids. CDR3 protein: CASSITGGRQQFF. CDR3 DNA sequence: TGTGCCAGTAGTATTACGGGAGGGAGGCAGCAGTTCTTC.

This clonotype was observed a few times. The chain recombines TRBV5-1 with TRBJ1-5; 7 bases align to TRBD1. This CDR3 contains 14 residues. Germline CDR1 is SGHRS and CDR2 is YFSETQ. V was clipped by 4 bases and J by 1 base; unmatched bases: 2. The CDR3 DNA follows: TGCGCCAGCAGCACAGGGGCAAGCAATCAGCCCCAGCATTTT. This sequence encodes CASSTGASNQPQHF.

The chain recombines TRBV24-1 with TRBJ2-2; unclear D gene. The V end was cut by 3 bases, the J end by 5 bases, with 3 bases between. The CDR3 is 12 residues long. The germline CDR1 and CDR2 sequences are KGHDR and SFDVKD. CDR3 sequence (DNA): TGTGCCACCAGTGATGGGACCGGGGAGCTGTTTTTT. Translation gives CATSDGTGELFF.

The V call is TRBV4-1, the J call TRBJ1-1; no clear D. Germline values: CDR1 MGHRA, CDR2 YSYEKL. The CDR3 is made up of 15 amino acids. Trimming took off 3 bases at V and 1 base at J, with 12 bases between the two ends. CDR3 DNA sequence: TGCGCCAGCAGCCAGGACCGACTGGGGAACACTGAAGCTTTCTTT. It yields the protein CASSQDRLGNTEAFF.

This rearrangement joins TRBV5-1 to TRBJ2-5, with no clear D. Germline V gene lookup returns CDR1 SGHRS and CDR2 YFSETQ. Trimming stripped 3 bases from V and 2 bases from J, with 20 bases between. There are 17 residues in the CDR3. CDR3 residues: CASSSAPGQQTQETQYF. The CDR3 nucleotides are TGCGCCAGCAGCTCCGCCCCGGGTCAGCAGACTCAAGAGACCCAGTACTTC.

This clonotype was seen only a few times. The chain uses TRBV7-9 and TRBJ2-3; 7 bases line up with TRBD2. The germline V gene has CDR1 SEHNR and CDR2 FQNEAQ (reference sequence). V lost 4 bases to trimming and J lost 1 base; unmatched junction nucleotides: 5. This CDR3 is built from 15 residues. The CDR3 region is CASSSGTTRTDTQYF. DNA for the CDR3: TGTGCCAGCAGCTCCGGGACTACCCGCACAGATACGCAGTATTTT.

This clonotype was recorded a few times. The chain carries TRBV28 and TRBJ2-3; tentative D call: TRBD2 (5 bases). The V and J ends lost 7 bases and 3 bases respectively, with 20 bases between them. CDR3 length: 16 residues. Germline V gives CDR1 MDHEN, CDR2 SYDVKM. CDR3 in amino acids: CASNPSGYTGTDTQYF. CDR3 sequence (DNA): TGTGCCAGCAACCCGTCCGGGTATACGGGGACAGATACGCAGTATTTT.

This clonotype was recorded a few times. DNA of the CDR3: TGCAGTGCTAGCGTACAGGGAATGGCTAACTATGGCTACACCTTC. Amino acid sequence: CSASVQGMANYGYTF. The V call is TRBV20-1, the J call TRBJ1-2, with D perhaps TRBD1 (6 bases). Trimming removed 3 bases from V and 0 bases from J, with 14 bases in between. The germline CDR1 and CDR2 sequences are DFQATT and SNEGSKA (reference sequence). CDR3 length equals 15 residues.

The rearrangement uses TRBV9 and TRBJ2-3; D ambiguous. Trimming shortened V by 3 bases and J by 4 bases, and 6 bases separated the two germline ends. The CDR3 extends over 12 amino acids. Per germline, CDR1 SGDLS and CDR2 YYNGEE. The CDR3 region is CASSARSDTQYF. DNA for the CDR3: TGTGCCAGCAGCGCTCGCTCAGATACGCAGTATTTT.

The chain joins TRBV7-2 to TRBJ2-2; D not certain. CDR3 length: 14 amino acids. V lost 5 bases to trimming and J lost 6 bases, with 13 bases between them. Germline CDR1 reads SGHTA; CDR2 reads FQGNSA. This CDR3 reads CASSPALPSGELFF. In nucleotides, the CDR3 is TGTGCCAGCAGCCCCGCCCTCCCCTCCGGGGAGCTGTTTTTT.

V and J are TRBV4-1 and TRBJ2-1, with D possibly called TRBD1 or TRBD2 (6 bases each). Trimming stripped 4 bases from V and 2 bases from J, with 15 bases between. Germline V gives CDR1 MGHRA, CDR2 YSYEKL. This CDR3 region has 16 residues. The CDR3 is CASSPLGGNTYNEQFF. The CDR3, as DNA: TGCGCCAGCAGCCCGCTAGGGGGGAACACCTACAATGAGCAGTTCTTC.

This clonotype was detected many times. The chain employs TRBV29-1 and TRBJ2-1, with D unresolved. Between the trimmed V and J ends, which lost 7 bases and 0 bases, there was a span of 10 bases. The germline V gene has CDR1 SQVTM and CDR2 ANQGSEA. This CDR3 is 13 amino acids long. Written as DNA, the CDR3 is TGCAGCGCCGACAAGACCTCCTACAATGAGCAGTTCTTC. It is translated as CSADKTSYNEQFF.

This chain uses TRBV27 with TRBJ2-3; the D gene is possibly TRBD1 (6 bases). The last part of the DNA fits TRBJ1-5 better; the J call may be wrong. Germline V gives CDR1 MNHEY, CDR2 SMNVEV (reference sequence). CDR3 length: 14 amino acids. CDR3 residues: CASSRGPITDTQHF. CDR3 sequence (DNA): TGTGCCAGCAGCAGGGGCCCGATCACAGATACGCAGCATTTT.

This clonotype has only a few counts. The chain links TRBV9 to TRBJ2-3; perhaps TRBD1 as D (6 bases). This CDR3 region has 14 residues. Germline V lookup: CDR1 SGDLS, CDR2 YYNGEE. Between the trimmed V and J ends, which lost 3 bases and 3 bases, there was a span of 11 bases. The CDR3 DNA follows: TGTGCCAGCAGCGATTGGGGGCTTACAGATACGCAGTATTTT. Its translation: CASSDWGLTDTQYF.

V and J are TRBV20-1 and TRBJ1-1; weak D call: TRBD1 (5 bases). Looked up from germline, CDR1 is DFQATT and CDR2 is SNEGSKA (reference sequence). The CDR3 has 13 amino acids. V lost 5 bases and J lost 8, with 18 bases in between. CDR3 region: CSAGNRSPGEAFF. As DNA, the CDR3 is TGCAGTGCTGGTAACAGGAGTCCCGGGGAAGCTTTCTTT.

The chain recombines TRBV5-1 with TRBJ2-3; possibly TRBD2 for D (5 bases). The germline V gene has CDR1 SGHRS and CDR2 YFSETQ. Trimming took 0 bases from V and 5 from J, leaving 10 bases between them. This CDR3 is built from 14 residues. The CDR3 coding sequence is TGCGCCAGCAGCTTGGACCCACGGGGAGATACGCAGTATTTT. Encoded protein: CASSLDPRGDTQYF.

The rearrangement uses TRBV5-6 and TRBJ2-7, with TRBD1 matching over 12 bases. CDR3 length: 15 residues. V trimming: 4 bases; J trimming: 6 bases; junction bases outside the gene matches: 8. Looked up from germline, CDR1 is SGHDT and CDR2 is YYEEEE. The CDR3 DNA sequence: TGTGCCAGCAGCCTCCTCGGGACAGGGGGCACCGAGCAGTACTTC. Its translation: CASSLLGTGGTEQYF.

The genes are TRBV28 and TRBJ2-7, with D perhaps TRBD2 (6 bases). Germline lookup yields CDR1 MDHEN and CDR2 SYDVKM. The ends were cut back, 3 bases at V and 2 bases at J, with 14 bases in the middle. The CDR3 runs 15 residues. CDR3 protein: CASSFRAGNTYEQYF. DNA of the CDR3: TGTGCCAGCAGTTTCAGGGCGGGAAATACCTACGAGCAGTACTTC.

The V call is TRBV20-1, the J call TRBJ2-3; D ambiguous. Trimming left V 3 bases short and J 0 bases short, with 10 bases between. Germline CDR1 and CDR2: DFQATT and SNEGSKA (reference sequence). The CDR3 extends over 14 amino acids. The CDR3 DNA sequence: TGCAGTGCTAGTAAGGTTGCGAGCACAGATACGCAGTATTTT. It specifies CSASKVASTDTQYF.

The rearrangement joins TRBV7-2 to TRBJ1-1; D gene unclear. CDR1 SGHTA and CDR2 FQGNSA come from the germline V gene. CDR3 length equals 14 residues. V lost 0 bases to trimming and J lost 7 bases, with 12 bases between them. The CDR3 is CASSLAKDTIEAFF. In DNA form, the CDR3 reads TGTGCCAGCAGCTTAGCGAAAGACACCATTGAAGCTTTCTTT.

The gene calls are TRBV20-1 and TRBJ2-5; D is possibly TRBD2 (6 bases). Per the germline V gene, CDR1 is DFQATT and CDR2 is SNEGSKA (reference sequence). Trimming removed 6 bases from V and 2 bases from J, with 10 bases in between. This CDR3 is 12 amino acids long. The CDR3 DNA reads TGCAGTGCAGGGAGGCCTCAAGAGACCCAGTACTTC. As protein: CSAGRPQETQYF.

The genes are TRBV27 and TRBJ2-5, with 9 bases matching TRBD2. CDR3 length: 15 residues. V lost 6 bases, J lost 3 bases, and 8 bases stayed unmatched. CDR1 and CDR2 (germline): MNHEY, SMNVEV (reference sequence). As DNA, the CDR3 is TGTGCCAGCAGCTCTCTGGGACTAGCAGAAGAGACCCAGTACTTC. Translated, it gives CASSSLGLAEETQYF.

This sequence joins TRBV3-1 and TRBJ2-1; no clear D gene. Between the trimmed V and J ends, which lost 4 bases and 0 bases, there was a span of 16 bases. There are 17 residues in the CDR3. Germline CDR1 reads LGHDT; CDR2 reads YNNKEL (reference sequence). The CDR3 DNA reads as TGTGCCAGCAGCCGCCAGGTAGGCGCGATCTCCTACAATGAGCAGTTCTTC. Amino acids: CASSRQVGAISYNEQFF.

There are a few counts of this clonotype. The gene calls are TRBV4-2 and TRBJ1-4, with unresolved D. The CDR3 consists of 18 residues. V was clipped by 0 bases and J by 7 bases, with 21 bases between them. Germline CDR1 reads LGHNA; CDR2 reads YNFKEQ. The CDR3 nucleotides are TGTGCCAGCAGCCAAGAAACGGCCCAAGGATCGATCGGTGAAAAACTGTTTTTT. Protein sequence: CASSQETAQGSIGEKLFF.

The V gene is TRBV14, the J gene TRBJ2-3, with unresolved D. The CDR3 covers 12 residues. V was pared by 0 bases and J by 7 bases, with 5 bases between. CDR1 SGHDN and CDR2 FVKESK come from the germline V gene. The CDR3 nucleotides read TGTGCCAGCAGCCAAGACCGTAATACGCAGTATTTT. Translation: CASSQDRNTQYF.